This is a list of T cell receptor beta chains from one sample in a study of cytomegalovirus exposure and HLA in healthy donors. TCRdb keeps only in-frame clones here, not all; method: immunoSEQ multiplex PCR. In the table there are 45,000 to 60,000 clones, less than 75% of which are singletons. The specimen sequenced was PBMCs. The receptors originated from a young man in good health and CMV-seronegative. The CDR3 runs from the conserved cysteine through the conserved F or W. Some rows have no size entry. The others give once, few or many, or a class for an expanded clone.

TRBJ2-7,-,TRBV7-6,CASSSLFEQYF
TRBJ2-2,once,TRBV6-1,CASSGYSSTGELFF
TRBJ1-1,medium-sized,TRBV5-5,CASSVTGYSEAFF
TRBJ2-3,-,TRBV6-1,CASSGWTGPDTQYF
TRBJ1-5,-,TRBV19,CASSIFGRQGASNQPQHF
TRBJ2-1,-,TRBV6-1,CASSVYGLAGPSSYNEQFF
TRBJ1-1,-,TRBV5-1,CASRKAGGEGTEAFF
TRBJ1-1,few,TRBV5-1,CASSLVHLNTEAFF
TRBJ2-7,-,TRBV4-1,CASSQVVLLPPEERDPAYEQYF
TRBJ2-2,few,TRBV6-6,CASSSLREANTGELFF
TRBJ2-1,-,TRBV30,CASRKTSGKINEQFF
TRBJ1-1,-,TRBV18,CASSPFVTLTEAFF
TRBJ2-2,-,TRBV19,CASTPLASNTGELFF
TRBJ2-1,-,TRBV25-1,CASSVTSVSYNEQFF
TRBJ1-1,-,TRBV6-1,CASGTLRAFF
TRBJ2-3,-,TRBV10-1,CASGFSGTDTQYF
TRBJ1-3,-,TRBV6-1,CASMDRAAGNTIYF
TRBJ1-5,-,TRBV5-1,CASSLGGPRGNQPQHF
TRBJ1-1,-,TRBV29-1,CSVEEGRGNTEAFF
TRBJ1-2,few,TRBV2,CASSEEDGPYGYTF
TRBJ1-4,-,TRBV19,CASMDRVYNEKLFF
TRBJ1-1,few,TRBV6-1,CASSEKRSWANTEAFF
TRBJ2-1,-,TRBV9,CASSVATSGSYNEQFF
TRBJ1-5,-,TRBV6-6,CASSFIPLTENQPQHF
TRBJ2-6,few,TRBV2,CASRGVTGANVLTF
TRBJ2-7,-,TRBV18,CASSPTSMGLAIPYEQYF
TRBJ1-4,-,TRBV10-3,CAIRDRANEKLFF
TRBJ2-7,-,TRBV5-1,CASSFQGGSYEQYF
TRBJ2-7,few,TRBV29-1,CSVSRDSRIEQYF
TRBJ1-2,-,TRBV13,CASSFGRQGHGYTF
TRBJ2-2,-,TRBV27,CASRGAGELFF
TRBJ2-2,once,TRBV11-2,CASSPRPGTGELFF
TRBJ2-7,-,TRBV30,CAWSELVDEQYF
TRBJ2-1,-,TRBV29-1,CSLGSVSGRMGEQFF
TRBJ2-3,-,TRBV2,CASSSESIGTDTQYF
TRBJ2-3,-,TRBV27,CASRLAGGTDTQYF
TRBJ2-1,few,TRBV27,CASSFLGLGNSRAGEQFF
TRBJ2-7,-,TRBV7-9,CASRTGGSSYEQYF
TRBJ2-7,-,TRBV28,CASSGQKIYEQYF
TRBJ2-5,few,TRBV6-6,CAAKGRTLQETQYF
TRBJ2-1,-,TRBV6-6,CASSSGGNEQFF
TRBJ2-7,few,TRBV5-6,CASSPGQGRVYEQYF
TRBJ2-1,-,TRBV11-2,CASSSLSLGTNNEQFF
TRBJ1-2,-,TRBV5-1,CASSVMEVTGYTF
TRBJ2-3,-,TRBV5-1,CASSLAAGGTDTQYF
TRBJ2-2,-,TRBV2,CASARGTNTGELFF
TRBJ2-3,-,TRBV19,CASSIGRGSTDTQYF